Following are 3 T cell receptor beta chains from one sample sequenced in a study of cytotoxic CD8 clonotypes in ibrutinib-treated CLL. Generated by immunoSEQ multiplex PCR, the TCRdb table keeps only in-frame clones and is missing some. In the table there are around 60,000 clones, less than 60% of which are singletons. Specimen: PBMCs, collected after 12 months of ibrutinib treatment. These receptors were taken from a human donor with chronic lymphocytic leukemia.

The J gene is TRBJ2-1, the V gene TRBV5-1, with D possibly matching TRBD1 (5 bases). This CDR3 contains 14 residues. V was cut by 0 bases and J by 7 bases, with 11 bases left in between. Germline loops: CDR1 SGHRS, CDR2 YFSETQ. The CDR3 nucleotides read TGCGCCAGCAGCTTGGTAACAGGAACGAATGAGCAGTTCTTC. Amino acid sequence: CASSLVTGTNEQFF.

V gene TRBV6-6 combines with J gene TRBJ2-1; 7 positions match TRBD2. Germline values: CDR1 MNHNY, CDR2 SVGAGI (reference sequence). CDR3 length: 12 amino acids. J was trimmed by 8 bases and V by 5 bases; bases with no gene match: 3. The CDR3 coding sequence is TGTGCCAGCAGTGGGACTACCGATGAGCAGTTCTTC. This encodes CASSGTTDEQFF.

This clone was detected a few times. This sequence joins TRBV19 and TRBJ2-3; weak D call: TRBD2 (5 bases). The CDR3 sequence is 13 residues long. The V gene's germline CDR1 is LNHDA and CDR2 SQIVND (reference sequence). V was pared by 7 bases and J by 3 bases, with 11 bases between. For the CDR3, the DNA is TGTGCCAGTAATGGAGGCCTAACAGATACGCAGTATTTT. Amino acids: CASNGGLTDTQYF.